These 22 T cell receptor beta chains came from one sample sequenced in a study of OX40 agonist ivuxolimab in advanced cancers. The method was immunoSEQ multiplex PCR; TCRdb's version includes in-frame clones alone and lacks a portion of them. The sample carries more than 85,000 clones, roughly nine tenths recorded once. The source was CD4+ or CD8+ T cells sorted from blood, collected in a trial of the OX40 agonist ivuxolimab. These receptors came from an adult with an advanced solid tumor such as melanoma, head and neck, liver or kidney cancer.

Here the CDR3 reads CATSRDGRGYTF. The CDR3 coding sequence is TGTGCCACCAGCAGAGATGGGAGAGGCTACACCTTC. J is TRBJ1-2 and V is TRBV15; no definite D call. V lost 0 bases to trimming and J lost 8 bases, with 7 bases between them. Germline assignment: CDR1 LNHNV and CDR2 YYDKDF (reference sequence). The length of the CDR3 is 12 residues.

The DNA of the CDR3 is TGTGCCTGGAGTCGGGGGACACAGGTCTCTGGAAACACCATATATTTT. It translates to CAWSRGTQVSGNTIYF. This sequence joins TRBV30 and TRBJ1-3, with D possibly TRBD1 on 6 matching bases. This CDR3 spans 16 amino acids. Trimming took off 2 bases at V and 0 bases at J, with 14 bases between the two ends. The germline gives CDR1 GTSNPN, CDR2 SVGIG (reference sequence).

The genes are TRBV7-9 and TRBJ2-6; a possible D gene is TRBD1 (5 bases). CDR1 is SEHNR and CDR2 is FQNEAQ in the germline V gene (reference sequence). V was shortened by 1 base and J by 4 bases, with 8 bases between the two germline ends. This CDR3 comprises 15 residues. CDR3 loop: CASSLEGLGANVLTF. CDR3 nucleotides: TGTGCCAGCAGCTTAGAGGGGTTGGGGGCCAACGTCCTGACTTTC. Full variable domain (missing parts from reference TRBV7-9 and TRBJ2-6): DTGVSQNPRHKITKRGQNVTFRCDPISEHNRLYWYRQTLGQGPEFLTYFQNEAQLEKSRLLSDRFSAERPKGSFSTLEIQRTEQGDSAMYLCASSLEGLGANVLTFGAGSRLTVL.

The rearrangement links TRBV7-3 to TRBJ1-2; D unresolved. Trimming left V 1 base short and J 4 bases short, with 19 bases between. Germline CDR1 reads SGHTA; CDR2 reads FQGTGA. The CDR3 extends over 17 amino acids. The CDR3 coding sequence is TGTGCCAGCAGCTTAAAGGGCCGGATATCTACCCCCTATGGCTACACCTTC. Translated, it gives CASSLKGRISTPYGYTF.

This clone was seen just once. The CDR3 here is CASSFPQGRDYGYTF. CDR3 nucleotide sequence: TGTGCCAGCAGTTTCCCCCAGGGGCGCGACTATGGCTACACCTTC. The chain is built from TRBV21-1 and TRBJ1-2; the D call of TRBD1 is as the table states it, not checked on the DNA. TRBV21-1 is deemed a pseudogene. This CDR3 is 15 amino acids long.

This chain connects TRBV18 to TRBJ2-2; D gene ambiguous. This CDR3 is 12 amino acids long. Germline-derived CDR1 and CDR2 are KGHSH and LQKENI. V dropped 3 bases and J dropped 5 bases, with 4 bases sitting between them. The CDR3 region has the DNA TGTGCCAGCTCACCGGAAACCGGGGAGCTGTTTTTT. This translates into CASSPETGELFF.

The rearrangement joins TRBV7-2 to TRBJ2-1; the match to TRBD2 covers 10 bases. V was pared by 1 base and J by 5 bases, with 5 bases of the junction left unmatched. This CDR3 has 16 residues. Germline V gene sequence: CDR1 SGHTA, CDR2 FQGNSA. CDR3 nucleotides: TGTGCCAGCAGCTTAGTTGCTAGCGGGAGAGACAATGAGCAGTTCTTC. The encoded protein is CASSLVASGRDNEQFF.

V is TRBV28 and J is TRBJ2-7; 8 bases are shared with TRBD1. Germline assignment: CDR1 MDHEN and CDR2 SYDVKM. V dropped 6 bases and J dropped 6; count of bases not matched to a gene: 10. The CDR3 sequence is 14 residues long. CDR3 DNA sequence: TGTGCCAGCAGCCGCGGACAGGGATATCGCGAGCAGTACTTC. Protein product: CASSRGQGYREQYF.

This clone has a single count. The rearrangement links TRBV6-6 to TRBJ1-6; D ambiguous. The V end lost 6 bases, the J end lost 10 bases, and 16 bases lay between the germline ends. The CDR3 totals 14 residues. The germline gives CDR1 MNHNY, CDR2 SVGAGI (reference sequence). The CDR3 here is CASSRTQVGSPLHF. CDR3 DNA sequence: TGTGCCAGCAGCAGGACCCAGGTGGGGTCACCCCTCCACTTT.

The chain recombines TRBV7-9 with TRBJ1-1; D unclear. The CDR3 covers 14 residues. Germline lookup yields CDR1 SEHNR and CDR2 FQNEAQ (reference sequence). The ends were cut back, 1 base at V and 0 bases at J, with 6 bases in the middle. CDR3 protein: CASSLGTVNTEAFF. The CDR3 DNA reads TGTGCCAGCAGCTTAGGTACAGTGAACACTGAAGCTTTCTTT.

This clone was observed a single time. The chain has TRBV7-2 and TRBJ1-2, with no clear D. V was trimmed by 5 bases and J by 6 bases, leaving 13 bases between them. The CDR3 loop spans 13 amino acids. CDR1 and CDR2 (germline): SGHTA, FQGNSA. Here the CDR3 DNA reads TGTGCCAGCAGCCGAGGACCGCTTAATGGCTACACCTTC. This translates into CASSRGPLNGYTF.

V and J are TRBV10-3 and TRBJ2-2; weak D call: TRBD2 (6 bases). The germline CDR1 and CDR2 sequences are ENHRY and SYGVKD. The CDR3 extends over 15 amino acids. V was cut by 4 bases and J by 0 bases, with 9 bases left in between. CDR3: CAISGREPNTGELFF. CDR3 sequence (DNA): TGTGCCATCAGTGGTCGGGAGCCGAACACCGGGGAGCTGTTTTTT.

V usage is TRBV6-6 and J usage is TRBJ2-3; TRBD2 matches at 10 bases. The germline CDR1 and CDR2 sequences are MNHNY and SVGAGI (reference sequence). Trimming cost V 2 bases and J 10 bases; bases outside gene matches: 9. The CDR3 runs to 15 residues. The CDR3 coding sequence is TGTGCCAGCAGTTACGGGTCTAGCGGGAGAATTGCGCAGTATTTT. Its translation: CASSYGSSGRIAQYF.

V gene TRBV28 combines with J gene TRBJ2-7; 14 nucleotides agree with TRBD2. The CDR3 sequence is 14 residues long. Trimming removed 5 bases from V and 5 bases from J; junction bases left unmatched: 2. Germline V lookup: CDR1 MDHEN, CDR2 SYDVKM. The CDR3: CASSRTSGRNEQYF. The CDR3 DNA sequence: TGTGCCAGCAGTAGGACTAGCGGGAGGAACGAGCAGTACTTC.

The V gene is TRBV30, the J gene TRBJ2-7; tentatively, D is TRBD1 (6 bases). The CDR3 runs 16 residues. Trimming removed 0 bases from V and 1 base from J, with 16 bases in between. Germline V gene lookup returns CDR1 GTSNPN and CDR2 SVGIG (reference sequence). CDR3 loop: CAWSVWGTGISYEQYF. The CDR3, as DNA: TGTGCCTGGAGTGTATGGGGTACAGGGATATCCTACGAGCAGTACTTC.

The V and J genes are TRBV18 and TRBJ2-3, with no clear D. CDR3 length: 13 amino acids. The germline V and J ends were trimmed by 3 bases and 3 bases, with 7 bases remaining between them. From germline, CDR1 is KGHSH and CDR2 LQKENI. CDR3 loop: CASSPGQTDTQYF. The CDR3 DNA is TGTGCCAGCTCACCGGGCCAAACAGATACGCAGTATTTT.

Only one count was recorded for this clone. The genes are TRBV11-3 and TRBJ2-2; perhaps TRBD2 as D (5 bases). V gave up 0 bases and J gave up 7 bases, with 9 bases separating them. The germline V gene encodes CDR1 SGHNT and CDR2 YENEEA. The CDR3 runs to 14 residues. The DNA of the CDR3 is TGTGCCAGCAGCTTAGATTATCGGGGCGGGGAGCTGTTTTTT. Protein sequence: CASSLDYRGGELFF.

This chain joins TRBV7-2 and TRBJ1-2, with D unclear. The CDR3 length is 15 residues. The V gene lost 5 bases and the J gene lost 1 base, with 14 bases spanning the gap. CDR1 is SGHTA, CDR2 FQGNSA, per germline. CDR3: CASSKPQLFNYGYTF. The DNA for the CDR3 is TGTGCCAGCAGCAAACCACAGTTATTTAACTATGGCTACACCTTC.

This clone appeared a single time. V is TRBV2 and J is TRBJ2-1; 9 nucleotides agree with TRBD2. The CDR3 sequence is 16 residues long. V lost 4 bases and J lost 1; bases outside the gene matches: 5. Germline V CDR1 and CDR2: SNHLY, FYNNEI. The CDR3 DNA follows: TGTGCCAGCAGTGGGAGTAGCGGGGGATCCTACAATGAGCAGTTCTTC. Translation: CASSGSSGGSYNEQFF.

The V call is TRBV5-1, the J call TRBJ1-1; 8 nucleotides agree with TRBD1. The CDR3 extends over 14 amino acids. After removal of 0 bases from V and 4 bases from J, the junction contained 2 bases not matched to a gene. Germline V gene data show CDR1 as SGHRS and CDR2 as YFSETQ. CDR3 sequence: CASSLGTGGTEAFF. The CDR3 DNA reads TGCGCCAGCAGCTTGGGAACAGGGGGCACTGAAGCTTTCTTT. The whole variable domain, remainder taken from reference TRBV5-1 and TRBJ1-1, is KAGVTQTPRYLIKTRGQQVTLSCSPISGHRSVSWYQQTPGQGLQFLFEYFSETQRNKGNFPGRFSGRQFSNSRSEMNVSTLELGDSALYLCASSLGTGGTEAFFGQGTRLTVV.

This chain uses TRBV5-8 with TRBJ1-5, with D unresolved. V shed 4 bases and J shed 4 bases, with 9 bases lying between them. The CDR3 spans 13 residues. Germline V gene lookup returns CDR1 SGHTS and CDR2 YDEGEE. In DNA, the CDR3 is TGTGCCAGCAGCCAACTCGATAATCAGCCCCAGCATTTT. It yields the protein CASSQLDNQPQHF.

This chain uses TRBV9 with TRBJ2-2; no clear D. V was cut by 4 bases and J by 6 bases, with 4 bases left in between. The CDR3 has 11 residues. Germline loops: CDR1 SGDLS, CDR2 YYNGEE. DNA of the CDR3: TGTGCCAGCAGCCGGGCCGGGGAGCTGTTTTTT. Protein: CASSRAGELFF.